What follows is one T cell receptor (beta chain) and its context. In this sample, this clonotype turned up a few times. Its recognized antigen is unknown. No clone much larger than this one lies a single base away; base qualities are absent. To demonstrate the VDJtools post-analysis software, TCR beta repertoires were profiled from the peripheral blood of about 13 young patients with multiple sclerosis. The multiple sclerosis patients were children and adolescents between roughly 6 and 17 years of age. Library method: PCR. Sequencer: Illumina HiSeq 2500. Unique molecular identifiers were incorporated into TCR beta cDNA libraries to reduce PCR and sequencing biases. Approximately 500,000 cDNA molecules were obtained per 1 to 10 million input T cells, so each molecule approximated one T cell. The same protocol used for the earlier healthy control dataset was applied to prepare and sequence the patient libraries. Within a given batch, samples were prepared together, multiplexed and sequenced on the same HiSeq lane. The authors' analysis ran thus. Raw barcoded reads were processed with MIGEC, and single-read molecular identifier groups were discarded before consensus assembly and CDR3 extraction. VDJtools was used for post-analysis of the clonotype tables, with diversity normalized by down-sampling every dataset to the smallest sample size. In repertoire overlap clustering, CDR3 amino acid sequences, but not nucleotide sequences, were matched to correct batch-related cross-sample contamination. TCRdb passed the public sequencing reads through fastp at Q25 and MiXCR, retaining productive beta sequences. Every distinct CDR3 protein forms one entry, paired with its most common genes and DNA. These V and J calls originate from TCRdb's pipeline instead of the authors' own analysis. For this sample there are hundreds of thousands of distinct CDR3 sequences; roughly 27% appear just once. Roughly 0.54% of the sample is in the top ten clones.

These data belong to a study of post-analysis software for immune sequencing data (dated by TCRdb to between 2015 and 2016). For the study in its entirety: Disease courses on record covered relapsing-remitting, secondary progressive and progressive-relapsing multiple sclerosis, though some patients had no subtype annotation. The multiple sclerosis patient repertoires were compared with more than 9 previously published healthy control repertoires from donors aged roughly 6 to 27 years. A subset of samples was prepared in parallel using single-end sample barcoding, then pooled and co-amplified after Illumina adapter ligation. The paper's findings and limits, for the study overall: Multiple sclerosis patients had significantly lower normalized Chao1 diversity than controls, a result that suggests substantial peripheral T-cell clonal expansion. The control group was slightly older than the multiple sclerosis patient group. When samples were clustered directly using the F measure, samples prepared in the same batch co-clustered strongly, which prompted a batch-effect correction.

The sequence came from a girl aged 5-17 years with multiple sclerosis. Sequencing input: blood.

The DNA reads as follows: TGCGCCAGCAGCCAAGGGGAAGGAGTTGCGAATCAGCCCCAGCATTTT. It encodes CASSQGEGVANQPQHF. The chain couples TRBV4-1 to TRBJ1-5, with no confident D gene call. The CDR3 contains 16 residues, cysteine and phenylalanine counted. The DNA shown is the 48-base CDR3, in frame from base 1. V is pared back by 1 base and J by 4 bases, with 14 bases lying between the germline termini. CDR1 MGHRA and CDR2 YSYEKL were looked up in the germline V gene.